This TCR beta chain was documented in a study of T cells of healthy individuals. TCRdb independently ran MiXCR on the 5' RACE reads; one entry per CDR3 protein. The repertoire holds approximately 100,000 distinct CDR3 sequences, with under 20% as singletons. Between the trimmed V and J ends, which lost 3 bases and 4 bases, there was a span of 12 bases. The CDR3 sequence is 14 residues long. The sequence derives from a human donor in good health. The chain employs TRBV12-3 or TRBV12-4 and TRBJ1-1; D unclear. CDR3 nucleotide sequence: TGTGCCAGCAGTTTTTTAGAATACGGCACTGAAGCTTTCTTT. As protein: CASSFLEYGTEAFF.